Shown below are 5 T cell receptor beta chains from a single sample sequenced in a study of blood T cell repertoires in COVID-19. Assay: immunoSEQ multiplex PCR; the TCRdb copy retains only in-frame clones and omits some. The sample lists 150,000 to 200,000 clones, roughly 82% seen once, with less than 5.5% in the top ten. The specimen sequenced was PBMCs or T cells enriched from blood (not recorded which). The receptors shown here come from a woman aged 55-70 years with acute COVID-19.

This rearrangement joins TRBV27 to TRBJ1-5; D is unresolved. The germline V gene has CDR1 MNHEY and CDR2 SMNVEV (reference sequence). The CDR3 consists of 13 residues. V shed 6 bases and J shed 2 bases, with 8 bases lying between them. CDR3 sequence (DNA): TGTGCCAGCAGATTGTCCGGCAATCAGCCCCAGCATTTT. Translation gives CASRLSGNQPQHF.

The chain carries TRBV5-1 and TRBJ2-1; 9 positions match TRBD2. Losses at the gene ends were 7 bases for V and 2 bases for J; bases not matched to a gene: 7. Germline loops: CDR1 SGHRS, CDR2 YFSETQ. The CDR3 runs to 15 residues. CDR3 residues: CASATAGGTYNEQFF. The CDR3 region has the DNA TGCGCCAGCGCTACGGCGGGAGGGACCTACAATGAGCAGTTCTTC.

V usage is TRBV5-6 and J usage is TRBJ2-7, with a weak D call TRBD2 (5 bases). This CDR3 is 14 amino acids long. V shed 3 bases and J shed 7 bases, with 17 bases lying between them. Per the germline V gene, CDR1 is SGHDT and CDR2 is YYEEEE. In DNA, the CDR3 is TGTGCCAGCAGCTCCCCCTCGGGGTCTGGGGAGCAGTACGTC. This encodes CASSSPSGSGEQYV.

This chain uses TRBV6-5 with TRBJ2-5, with D unresolved. Germline-derived CDR1 and CDR2 are MNHEY and SVGAGI. Trimming removed 5 bases from V and 5 bases from J, with 12 bases in between. The CDR3 runs to 13 residues. The CDR3 here is CASSTSESETQYF. The CDR3 coding sequence is TGTGCCAGCAGTACGAGCGAAAGCGAGACCCAGTACTTC.

The sample holds a few counts of this clone. The chain has TRBV19 and TRBJ1-5; D unresolved. Trimming removed 6 bases from V and 9 bases from J, with 12 bases in between. This CDR3 comprises 12 residues. CDR1 and CDR2 (germline): LNHDA, SQIVND (reference sequence). The CDR3 DNA reads TGTGCCAGTAGCCGACCTAGCGGGCCCCAGCATTTT. The encoded protein is CASSRPSGPQHF.